This T cell receptor (beta chain) was identified during a study of blood T cell repertoires in COVID-19. Study information: Acute and convalescent COVID-19 specimens originated in the United States, Italy and Spain. PBMCs, B-cell-depleted T cells, or T cells provided the cDNA or gDNA that made up the material.

V was shortened by 3 bases and J by 8 bases, with 19 bases between the two germline ends. The germline V gene encodes CDR1 KGHSH and CDR2 LQKENI. The CDR3 has 15 residues. In the original analysis: The assay estimated nucleated cells by amplifying reference gene primers. TCRdb keeps only in-frame clones here, not all; method: immunoSEQ multiplex PCR. The V and J calls and clone size come from that table; D and trimming were worked out from the DNA. The sample has around 260,000 clones; roughly 90% are singletons. The sequenced sample was peripheral blood. The clonotype originates from a human donor in a cohort sampled during active COVID-19. V gene TRBV18 combines with J gene TRBJ1-2; D perhaps matches TRBD1 (6 bases). This CDR3 is CASSPGQLRGAGYTF. In DNA form, the CDR3 reads TGTGCCAGCTCACCCGGACAGTTGCGAGGGGCAGGCTACACCTTC. Together with reference TRBV18 and TRBJ1-2, the CDR3 gives the full variable domain: NAGVMQNPRHLVRRRGQEARLRCSPMKGHSHVYWYRQLPEEGLKFMVYLQKENIIDESGMPKERFSAEFPKEGPSILRIQQVVRGDSAAYFCASSPGQLRGAGYTFGSGTRLTVV.